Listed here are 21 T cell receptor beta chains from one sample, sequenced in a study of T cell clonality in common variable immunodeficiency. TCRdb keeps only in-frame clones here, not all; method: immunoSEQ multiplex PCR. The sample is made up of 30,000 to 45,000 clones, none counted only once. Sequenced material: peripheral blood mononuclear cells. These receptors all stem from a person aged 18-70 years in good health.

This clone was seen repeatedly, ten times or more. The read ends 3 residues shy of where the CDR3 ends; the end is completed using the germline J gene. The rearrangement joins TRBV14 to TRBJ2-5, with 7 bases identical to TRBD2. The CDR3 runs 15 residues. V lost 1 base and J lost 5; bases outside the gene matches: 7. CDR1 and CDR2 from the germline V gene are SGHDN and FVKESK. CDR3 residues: CASSQVWGGVETQYF. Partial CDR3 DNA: TGTGCCAGCAGCCAAGTATGGGGAGGGGTGGAGACC. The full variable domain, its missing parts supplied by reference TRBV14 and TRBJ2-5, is EAGVTQFPSHSVIEKGQTVTLRCDPISGHDNLYWYRRVMGKEIKFLLHFVKESKQDESGMPNNRFLAERTGGTYSTLKVQPAELEDSGVYFCASSQVWGGVETQYFGPGTRLLVL.

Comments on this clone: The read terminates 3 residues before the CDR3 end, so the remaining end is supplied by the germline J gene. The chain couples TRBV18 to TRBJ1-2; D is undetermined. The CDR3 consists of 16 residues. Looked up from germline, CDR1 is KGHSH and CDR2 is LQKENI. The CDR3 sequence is CASSPGFRSGSDDYTF. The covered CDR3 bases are TGTGCCAGCTCACCTGGCTTTCGTAGCGGGAGTGATGAC.

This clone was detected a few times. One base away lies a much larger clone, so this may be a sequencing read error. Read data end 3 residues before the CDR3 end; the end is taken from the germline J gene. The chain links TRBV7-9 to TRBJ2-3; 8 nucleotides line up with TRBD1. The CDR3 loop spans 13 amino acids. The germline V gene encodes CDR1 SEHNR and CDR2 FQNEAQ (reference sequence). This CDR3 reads CATGDRPRWPQYF. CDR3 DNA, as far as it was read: TGTGCCACCGGGGACAGGCCTAGGTGGCCG.

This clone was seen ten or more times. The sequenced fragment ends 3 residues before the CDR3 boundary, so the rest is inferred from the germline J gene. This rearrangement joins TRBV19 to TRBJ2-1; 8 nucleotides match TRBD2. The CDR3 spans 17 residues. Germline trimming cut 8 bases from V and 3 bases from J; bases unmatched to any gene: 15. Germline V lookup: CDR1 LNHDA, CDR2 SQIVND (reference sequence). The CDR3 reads CASGEAGLGIGYNEQFF. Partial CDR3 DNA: TGTGCCAGTGGGGAGGCGGGACTAGGGATAGGCTACAATGAG.

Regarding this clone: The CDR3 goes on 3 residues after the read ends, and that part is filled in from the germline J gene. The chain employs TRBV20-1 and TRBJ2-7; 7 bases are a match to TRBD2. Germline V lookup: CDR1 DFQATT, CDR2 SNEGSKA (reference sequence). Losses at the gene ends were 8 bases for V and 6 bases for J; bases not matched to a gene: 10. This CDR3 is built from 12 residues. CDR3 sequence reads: CSSGGGFGEQYF. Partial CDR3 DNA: TGCAGTTCGGGGGGAGGGTTCGGCGAG.

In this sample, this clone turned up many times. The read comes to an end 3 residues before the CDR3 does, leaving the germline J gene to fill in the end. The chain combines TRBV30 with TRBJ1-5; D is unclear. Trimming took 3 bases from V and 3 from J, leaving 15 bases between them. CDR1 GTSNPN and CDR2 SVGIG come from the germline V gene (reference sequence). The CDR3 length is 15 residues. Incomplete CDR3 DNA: TGTGCCTGGAGCCTTCCCTGGTTACTCAATCAGCCC. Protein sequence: CAWSLPWLLNQP. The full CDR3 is CAWSLPWLLNQPQHF.

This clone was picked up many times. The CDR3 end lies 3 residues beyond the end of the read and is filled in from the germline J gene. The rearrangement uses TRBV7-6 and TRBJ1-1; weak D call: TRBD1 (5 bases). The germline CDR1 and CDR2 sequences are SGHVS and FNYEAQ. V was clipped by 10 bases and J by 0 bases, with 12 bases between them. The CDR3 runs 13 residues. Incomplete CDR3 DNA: TGTGCCACCTCGGGGGGGGTGAACACTGAA. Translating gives CATSGGVNTE. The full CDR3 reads CATSGGVNTEAFF. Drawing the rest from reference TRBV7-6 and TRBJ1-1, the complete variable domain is GAGVSQSPRYKVTKRGQDVALRCDPISGHVSLYWYRQALGQGPEFLTYFNYEAQQDKSGLPNDRFSAERPEGSISTLTIQRTEQRDSAMYRCATSGGVNTEAFFGQGTRLTVV.

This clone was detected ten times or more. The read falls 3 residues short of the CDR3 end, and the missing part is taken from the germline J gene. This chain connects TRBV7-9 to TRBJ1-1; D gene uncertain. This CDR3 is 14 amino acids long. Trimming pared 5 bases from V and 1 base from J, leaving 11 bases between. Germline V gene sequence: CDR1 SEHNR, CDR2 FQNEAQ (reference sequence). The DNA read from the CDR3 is TGTGCCAGCAGCCCGGGGATGGCGAACACTGAA. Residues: CASSPGMANTE. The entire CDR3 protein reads CASSPGMANTEAFF.

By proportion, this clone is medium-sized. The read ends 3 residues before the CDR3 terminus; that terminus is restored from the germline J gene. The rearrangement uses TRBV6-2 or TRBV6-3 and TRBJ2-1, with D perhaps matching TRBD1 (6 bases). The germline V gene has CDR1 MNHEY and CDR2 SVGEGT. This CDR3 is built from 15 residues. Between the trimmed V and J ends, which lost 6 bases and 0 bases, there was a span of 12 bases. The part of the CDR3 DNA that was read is TGTGCCAGCAGCGAACCAGGGGACTCCTACAATGAG. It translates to CASSEPGDSYNE. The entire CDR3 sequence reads CASSEPGDSYNEQFF.

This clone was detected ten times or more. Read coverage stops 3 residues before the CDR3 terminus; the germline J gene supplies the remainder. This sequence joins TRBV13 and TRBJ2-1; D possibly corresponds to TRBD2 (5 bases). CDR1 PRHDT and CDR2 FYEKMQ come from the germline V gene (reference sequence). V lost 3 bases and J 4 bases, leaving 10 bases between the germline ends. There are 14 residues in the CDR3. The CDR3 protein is CASSLRAGYNEQFF. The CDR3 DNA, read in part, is TGTGCCAGCAGCTTGCGGGCGGGTTACAATGAG. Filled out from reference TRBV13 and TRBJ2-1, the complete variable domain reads AAGVIQSPRHLIKEKRETATLKCYPIPRHDTVYWYQQGPGQDPQFLISFYEKMQSDKGSIPDRFSAQQFSDYHSELNMSSLELGDSALYFCASSLRAGYNEQFFGPGTRLTVL.

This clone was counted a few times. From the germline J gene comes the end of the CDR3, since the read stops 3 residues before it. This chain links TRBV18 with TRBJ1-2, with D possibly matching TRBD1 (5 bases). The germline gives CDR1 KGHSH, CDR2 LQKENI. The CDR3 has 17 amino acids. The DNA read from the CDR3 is TGTGCCAGCTCGCCTGCGCTGGGACTAGCGGGAGTGGGTGAC. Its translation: CASSPALGLAGVGD. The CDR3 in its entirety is CASSPALGLAGVGDYTF.

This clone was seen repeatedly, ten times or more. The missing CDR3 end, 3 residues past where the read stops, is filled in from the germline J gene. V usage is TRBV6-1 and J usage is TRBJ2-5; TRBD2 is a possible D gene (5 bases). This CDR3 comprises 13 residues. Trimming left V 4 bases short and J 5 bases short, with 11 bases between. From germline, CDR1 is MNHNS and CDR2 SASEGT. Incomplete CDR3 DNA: TGTGCCAGCAGTGTAACTAGAGTCGAGACC. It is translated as CASSVTRVET. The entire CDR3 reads CASSVTRVETQYF.

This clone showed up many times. CDR3 DNA, as far as it was read: TGCAGTGCTAGAGATCTTCGGCGGGAGAGCTCCTACGAG. As protein: CSARDLRRESSYE. The full CDR3 sequence reads CSARDLRRESSYEQYF. The chain recombines TRBV20-1 with TRBJ2-7, with 7 bases identical to TRBD2. Read sequence stops 3 residues before the CDR3 end, and the germline J gene provides the missing end. The CDR3 is 16 amino acids. The trim removed 0 bases at V and 0 bases at J, leaving 8 bases unmatched. In germline, CDR1 is DFQATT, CDR2 SNEGSKA (reference sequence).

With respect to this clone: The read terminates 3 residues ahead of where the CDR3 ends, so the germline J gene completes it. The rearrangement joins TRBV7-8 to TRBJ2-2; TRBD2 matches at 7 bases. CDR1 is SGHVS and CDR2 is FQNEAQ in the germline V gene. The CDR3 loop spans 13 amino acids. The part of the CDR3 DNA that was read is TGTGCCAGCAGCTTAGGGGGGGGTGAAAAG. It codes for CASSLGGGEK. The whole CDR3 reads CASSLGGGEKLFF.

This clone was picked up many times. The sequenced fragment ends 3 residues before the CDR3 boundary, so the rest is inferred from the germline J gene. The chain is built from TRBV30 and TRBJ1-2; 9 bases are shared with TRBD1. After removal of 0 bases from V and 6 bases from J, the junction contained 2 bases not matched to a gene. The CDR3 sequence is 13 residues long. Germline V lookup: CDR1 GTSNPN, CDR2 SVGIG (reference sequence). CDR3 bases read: TGTGCCTGGAGTGTAGGGACAGGGAATGGC. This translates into CAWSVGTGNG. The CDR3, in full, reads CAWSVGTGNGYTF.

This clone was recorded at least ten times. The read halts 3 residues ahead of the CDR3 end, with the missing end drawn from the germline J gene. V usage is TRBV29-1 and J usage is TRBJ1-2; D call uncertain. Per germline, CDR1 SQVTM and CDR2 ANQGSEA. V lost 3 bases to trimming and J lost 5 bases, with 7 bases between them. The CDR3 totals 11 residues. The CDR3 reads CSVEGSYGYTF. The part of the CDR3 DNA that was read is TGCAGCGTTGAGGGCAGTTATGGC.

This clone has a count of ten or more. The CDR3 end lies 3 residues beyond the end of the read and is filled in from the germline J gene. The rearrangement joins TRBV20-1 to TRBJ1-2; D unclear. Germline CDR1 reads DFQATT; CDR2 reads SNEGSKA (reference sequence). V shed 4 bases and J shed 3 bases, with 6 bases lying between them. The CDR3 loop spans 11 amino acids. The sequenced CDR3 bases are TGCAGTGCTACGCAGGACTATGGC. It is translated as CSATQDYG. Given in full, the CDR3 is CSATQDYGYTF.

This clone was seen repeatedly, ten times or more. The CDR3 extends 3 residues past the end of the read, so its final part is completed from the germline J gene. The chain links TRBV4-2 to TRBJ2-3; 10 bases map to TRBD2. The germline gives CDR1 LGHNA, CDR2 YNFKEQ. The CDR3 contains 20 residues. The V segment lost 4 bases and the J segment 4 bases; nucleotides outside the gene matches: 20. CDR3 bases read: TGTGCCAGCAGCCTCGTCCGGGCGGTAGCGGGAGGAGGTTGGGCAGATACG. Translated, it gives CASSLVRAVAGGGWADT. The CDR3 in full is CASSLVRAVAGGGWADTQYF.

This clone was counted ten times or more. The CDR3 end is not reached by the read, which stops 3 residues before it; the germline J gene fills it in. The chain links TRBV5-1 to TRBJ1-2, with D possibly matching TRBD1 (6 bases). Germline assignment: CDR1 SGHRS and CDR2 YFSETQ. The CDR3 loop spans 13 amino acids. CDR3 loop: CASMLSGDGGYTF. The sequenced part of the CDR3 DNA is TGCGCCAGCATGCTATCAGGGGACGGGGGC.

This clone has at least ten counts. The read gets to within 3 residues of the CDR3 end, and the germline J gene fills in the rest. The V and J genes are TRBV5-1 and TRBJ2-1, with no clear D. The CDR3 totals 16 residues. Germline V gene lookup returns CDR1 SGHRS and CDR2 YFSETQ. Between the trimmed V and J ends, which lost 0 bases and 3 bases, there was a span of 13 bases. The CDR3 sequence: CASSLDPVSSYNEQFF. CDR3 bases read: TGCGCCAGCAGCTTGGATCCCGTCTCTAGCTACAATGAG. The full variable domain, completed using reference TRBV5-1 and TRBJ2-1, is KAGVTQTPRYLIKTRGQQVTLSCSPISGHRSVSWYQQTPGQGLQFLFEYFSETQRNKGNFPGRFSGRQFSNSRSEMNVSTLELGDSALYLCASSLDPVSSYNEQFFGPGTRLTVL.

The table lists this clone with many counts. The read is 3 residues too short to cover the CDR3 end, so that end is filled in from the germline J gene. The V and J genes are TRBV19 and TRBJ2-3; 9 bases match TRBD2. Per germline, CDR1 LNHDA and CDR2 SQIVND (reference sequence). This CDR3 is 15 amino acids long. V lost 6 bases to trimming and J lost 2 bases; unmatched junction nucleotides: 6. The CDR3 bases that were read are TGTGCCAGTAGAGGGCTAGCGGGGACCACAGATACG. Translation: CASRGLAGTTDT. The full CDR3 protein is CASRGLAGTTDTQYF.